This T cell receptor beta chain was observed in a study of cytomegalovirus exposure and HLA in healthy donors. Study observations and caveats: Some public TCRs appeared in many individuals, while most sequences were rare.

About this clone: Its target is unknown.

With V trimmed by 6 bases and J by 8 bases, 11 bases remained unmatched. CDR3 length equals 14 residues. Per germline, CDR1 MDHEN and CDR2 SYDVKM. Repertoires were generated with immunoSEQ multiplex PCR, while TCRdb's copy carries only in-frame clones and drops some. The sample carries about 130,000 clones, roughly 89% recorded once. Sequencing input: PBMCs. This chain joins TRBV28 and TRBJ1-2; TRBD1 matches 8 bases. The source is a woman aged 18-29 years in good health and CMV-seropositive. CDR3 DNA sequence: TGTGCCAGCAGAGAATTCCGGGACAGGCCCGGCTACACCTTC. This codes for CASREFRDRPGYTF.